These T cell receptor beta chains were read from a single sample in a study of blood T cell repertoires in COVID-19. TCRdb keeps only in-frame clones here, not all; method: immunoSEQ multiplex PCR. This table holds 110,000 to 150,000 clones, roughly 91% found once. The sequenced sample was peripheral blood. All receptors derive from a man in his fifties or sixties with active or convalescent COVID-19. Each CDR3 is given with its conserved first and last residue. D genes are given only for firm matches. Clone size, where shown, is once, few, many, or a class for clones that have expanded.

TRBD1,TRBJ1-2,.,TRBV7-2,TGTGCCAGCAGCCCGGCACAGGGGACCTATGGCTACACCTTC,CASSPAQGTYGYTF
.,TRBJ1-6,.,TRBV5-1,TGCGCCAGCAGACCTTCTCTCCTGGCGGATTCACCCCTCCACTTT,CASRPSLLADSPLHF
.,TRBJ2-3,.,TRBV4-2,TGTGCCAGCAGCCAAGAGGCAGGCAGCACAGATACGCAGTATTTT,CASSQEAGSTDTQYF
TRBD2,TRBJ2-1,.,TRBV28,TGTGCCAGCAGTTTATCAATTGCTAGCGGGGGGCCGGGCAATGAGCAGTTCTTC,CASSLSIASGGPGNEQFF
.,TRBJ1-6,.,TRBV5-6,TGTGCCAGCAGCTTTCCCGTCGGGGGAGATTCACCCCTCCACTTT,CASSFPVGGDSPLHF
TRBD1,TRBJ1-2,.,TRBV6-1,TGTGCCAGCAGTGTTTCAGGGGGAGGCTCTAACTATGGCTACACCTTC,CASSVSGGGSNYGYTF
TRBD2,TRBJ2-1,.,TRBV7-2,TGTGCCAGCAGCTTGACGGGAGGGACCTACAATGAGCAGTTCTTC,CASSLTGGTYNEQFF
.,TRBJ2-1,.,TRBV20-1,TGCAGTGCTCCCTATGGTGAGCAGTTCTTC,CSAPYGEQFF
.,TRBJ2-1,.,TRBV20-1,TGCAGTGCTAGTTACCGGGAGCACATTTTTGATGAGCAGTTCTTC,CSASYREHIFDEQFF
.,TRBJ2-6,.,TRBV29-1,TGCAGCGTTGAAGGTTCAGGGACTGGGGCCAACGTCCTGACTTTC,CSVEGSGTGANVLTF
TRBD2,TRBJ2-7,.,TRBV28,TGTGCCAGCAGTCCGGGACTAGCGGGAGTAACGTACGAGCAGTACTTC,CASSPGLAGVTYEQYF
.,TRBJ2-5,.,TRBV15,TGTGCCACCCGGGATGTCCAAGAGACCCAGTACTTC,CATRDVQETQYF
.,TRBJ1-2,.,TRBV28,TGTGCCAGCAGTTCCCCGGGACAAGAGTTCCTTAACTATGGCTACACCTTC,CASSSPGQEFLNYGYTF
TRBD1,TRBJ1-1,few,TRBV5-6,TGTGCCAGCAGCTTGTATTCAGGGGGTAAGACTGAAGCTTTCTTT,CASSLYSGGKTEAFF
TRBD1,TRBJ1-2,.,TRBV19,TGTGCCAGTAGTAGCCTACCCTCAGGGGGCTTCTATGGCTACACCTTC,CASSSLPSGGFYGYTF
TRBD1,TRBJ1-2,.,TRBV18,TGTGCCAGCTCACCGGGACAGGGAATGGCCTACTATGGCTACACCTTC,CASSPGQGMAYYGYTF